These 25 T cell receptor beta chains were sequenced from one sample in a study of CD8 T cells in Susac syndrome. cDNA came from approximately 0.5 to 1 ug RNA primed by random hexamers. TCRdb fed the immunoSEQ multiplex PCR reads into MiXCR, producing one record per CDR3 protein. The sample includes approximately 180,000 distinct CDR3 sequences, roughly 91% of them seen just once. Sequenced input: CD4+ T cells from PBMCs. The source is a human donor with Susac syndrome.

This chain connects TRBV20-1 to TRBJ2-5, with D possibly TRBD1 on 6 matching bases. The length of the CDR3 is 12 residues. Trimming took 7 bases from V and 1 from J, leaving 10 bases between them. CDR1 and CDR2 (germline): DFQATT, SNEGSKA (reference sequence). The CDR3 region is CSVRTVQETQYF. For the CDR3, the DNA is TGCAGTGTCAGGACAGTCCAAGAGACCCAGTACTTC.

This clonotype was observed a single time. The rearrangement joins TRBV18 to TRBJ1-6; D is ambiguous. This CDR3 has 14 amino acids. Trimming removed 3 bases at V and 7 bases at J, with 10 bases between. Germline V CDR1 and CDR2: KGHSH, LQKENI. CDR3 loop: CASSPEPLNSPLHF. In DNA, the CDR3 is TGTGCCAGCTCACCCGAGCCCTTAAATTCACCCCTCCACTTT.

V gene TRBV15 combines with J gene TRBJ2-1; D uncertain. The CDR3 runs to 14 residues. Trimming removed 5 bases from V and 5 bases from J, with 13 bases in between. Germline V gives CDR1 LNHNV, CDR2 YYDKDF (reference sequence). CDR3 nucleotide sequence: TGTGCCACCAGCGGTCGTCGTAGTCACAATGAGCAGTTCTTC. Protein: CATSGRRSHNEQFF.

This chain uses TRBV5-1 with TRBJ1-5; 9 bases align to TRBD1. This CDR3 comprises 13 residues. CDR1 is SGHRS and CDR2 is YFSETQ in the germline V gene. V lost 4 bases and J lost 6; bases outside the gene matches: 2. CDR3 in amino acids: CASSLDRGQPQHF. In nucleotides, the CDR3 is TGCGCCAGCAGCCTGGACAGGGGTCAGCCCCAGCATTTT. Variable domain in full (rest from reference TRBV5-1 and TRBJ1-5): KAGVTQTPRYLIKTRGQQVTLSCSPISGHRSVSWYQQTPGQGLQFLFEYFSETQRNKGNFPGRFSGRQFSNSRSEMNVSTLELGDSALYLCASSLDRGQPQHFGDGTRLSIL.

The CDR3 loop reads CSARDLDTEAFF. The CDR3 coding sequence is TGCAGTGCTAGAGATCTTGACACTGAAGCTTTCTTT. The J gene is TRBJ1-1, the V gene TRBV20-1, with D unresolved. The V and J ends lost 0 bases and 3 bases respectively, with 5 bases between them. Germline-derived CDR1 and CDR2 are DFQATT and SNEGSKA (reference sequence). The CDR3 sequence is 12 residues long.

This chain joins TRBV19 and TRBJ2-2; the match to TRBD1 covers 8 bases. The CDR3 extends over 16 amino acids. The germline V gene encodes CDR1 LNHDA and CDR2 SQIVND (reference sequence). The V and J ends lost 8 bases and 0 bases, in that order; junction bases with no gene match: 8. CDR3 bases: TGTGCCAGTCTATATCAGACAGGGGCGAACACCGGGGAGCTGTTTTTT. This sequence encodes CASLYQTGANTGELFF.

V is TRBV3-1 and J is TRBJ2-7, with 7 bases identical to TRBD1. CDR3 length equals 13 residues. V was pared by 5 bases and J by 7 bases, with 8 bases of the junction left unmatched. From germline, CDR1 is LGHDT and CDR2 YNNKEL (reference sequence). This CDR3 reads CASSGDSKREQYF. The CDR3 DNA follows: TGTGCCAGCAGCGGGGACAGCAAAAGGGAGCAGTACTTC.

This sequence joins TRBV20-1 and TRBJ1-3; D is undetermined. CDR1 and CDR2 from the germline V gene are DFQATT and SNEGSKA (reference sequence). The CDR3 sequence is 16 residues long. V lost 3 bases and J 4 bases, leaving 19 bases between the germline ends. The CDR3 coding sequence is TGCAGTGCTAGCCTCGTGGGGTTTGCGGAAGGAAACACCATATATTTT. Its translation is CSASLVGFAEGNTIYF.

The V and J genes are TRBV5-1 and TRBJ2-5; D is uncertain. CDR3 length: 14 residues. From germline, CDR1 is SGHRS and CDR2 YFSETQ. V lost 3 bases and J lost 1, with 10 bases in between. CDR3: CASSSRRTQETQYF. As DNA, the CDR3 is TGCGCCAGCAGCTCCCGACGGACCCAAGAGACCCAGTACTTC.

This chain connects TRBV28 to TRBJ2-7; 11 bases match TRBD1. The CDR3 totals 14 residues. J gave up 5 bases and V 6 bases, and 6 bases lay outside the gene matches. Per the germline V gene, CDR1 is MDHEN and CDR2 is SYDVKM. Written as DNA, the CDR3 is TGTGCCAGCAGGGATGGGACAGGGGGGAACGAGCAGTACTTC. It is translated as CASRDGTGGNEQYF.

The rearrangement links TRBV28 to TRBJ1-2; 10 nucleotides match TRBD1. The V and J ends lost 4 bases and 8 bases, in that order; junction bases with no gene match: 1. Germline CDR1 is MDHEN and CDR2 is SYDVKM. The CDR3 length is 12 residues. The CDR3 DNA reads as TGTGCCAGCAGTTGGACAGGGGGAGGCTACACCTTC. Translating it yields CASSWTGGGYTF.

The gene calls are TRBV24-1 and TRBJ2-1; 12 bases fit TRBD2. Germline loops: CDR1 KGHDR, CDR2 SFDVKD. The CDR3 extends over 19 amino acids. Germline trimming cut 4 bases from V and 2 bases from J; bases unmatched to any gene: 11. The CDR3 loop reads CATSDPDKSSGRAYNEQFF. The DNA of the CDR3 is TGTGCCACCAGTGACCCCGACAAGTCTAGCGGGAGGGCCTACAATGAGCAGTTCTTC.

The DNA of the CDR3 is TGTGCCTGGAGGGCGCCGCGAGGATCCTACGAGCAGTACTTC. It encodes CAWRAPRGSYEQYF. The chain combines TRBV30 with TRBJ2-7; no definite D call. Germline CDR1 is GTSNPN and CDR2 is SVGIG (reference sequence). With 3 bases removed from V and 1 base from J, the gap between germline ends came to 13 bases. The CDR3 length is 14 residues.

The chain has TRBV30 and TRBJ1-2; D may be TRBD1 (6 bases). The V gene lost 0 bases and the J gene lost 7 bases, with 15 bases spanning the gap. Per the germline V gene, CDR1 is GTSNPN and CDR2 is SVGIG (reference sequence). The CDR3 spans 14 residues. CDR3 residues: CAWSVLQGGGGYTF. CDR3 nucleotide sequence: TGTGCCTGGAGTGTACTACAGGGAGGAGGTGGCTACACCTTC.

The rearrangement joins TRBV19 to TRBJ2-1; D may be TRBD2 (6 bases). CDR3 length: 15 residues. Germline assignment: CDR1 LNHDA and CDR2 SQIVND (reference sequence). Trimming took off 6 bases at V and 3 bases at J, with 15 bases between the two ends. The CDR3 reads CASRLGRGSYNEQFF. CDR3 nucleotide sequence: TGTGCCAGTAGACTGGGGCGGGGTAGCTACAATGAGCAGTTCTTC.

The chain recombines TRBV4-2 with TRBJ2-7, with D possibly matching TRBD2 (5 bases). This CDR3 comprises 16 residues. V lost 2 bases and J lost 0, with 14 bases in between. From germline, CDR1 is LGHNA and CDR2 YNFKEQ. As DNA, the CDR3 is TGTGCCAGCAGCCAACATCCGGGTAGCGACTCCTACGAGCAGTACTTC. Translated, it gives CASSQHPGSDSYEQYF.

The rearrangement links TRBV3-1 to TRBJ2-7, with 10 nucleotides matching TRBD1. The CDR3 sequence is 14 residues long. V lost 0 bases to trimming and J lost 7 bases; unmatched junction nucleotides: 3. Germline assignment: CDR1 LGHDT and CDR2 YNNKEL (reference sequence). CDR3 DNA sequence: TGTGCCAGCAGCCAAGAGACAGGGGGCCAGGAGCAGTACTTC. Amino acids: CASSQETGGQEQYF.

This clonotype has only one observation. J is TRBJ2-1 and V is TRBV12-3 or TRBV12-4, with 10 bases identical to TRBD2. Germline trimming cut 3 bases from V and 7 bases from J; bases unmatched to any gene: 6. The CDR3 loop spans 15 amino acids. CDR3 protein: CASSLSLAGANEQFF. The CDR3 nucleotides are TGTGCCAGCAGTTTGTCGCTAGCGGGAGCGAATGAGCAGTTCTTC.

CDR3 in amino acids: CSAMMRGGSSYNEQFF. Written as DNA, the CDR3 is TGCAGTGCTATGATGAGGGGGGGGAGCTCCTACAATGAGCAGTTCTTC. This chain links TRBV20-1 with TRBJ2-1; D is possibly TRBD2 (7 bases). The CDR3 is 16 amino acids. Looked up from germline, CDR1 is DFQATT and CDR2 is SNEGSKA (reference sequence). Trimming left V 4 bases short and J 0 bases short, with 16 bases between.

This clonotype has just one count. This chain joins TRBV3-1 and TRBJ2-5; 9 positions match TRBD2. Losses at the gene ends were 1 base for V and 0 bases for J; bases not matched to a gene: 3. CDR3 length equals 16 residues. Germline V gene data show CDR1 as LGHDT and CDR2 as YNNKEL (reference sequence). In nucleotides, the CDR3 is TGTGCCAGCAGCCAAGCACTAGCGGGCAACCAAGAGACCCAGTACTTC. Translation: CASSQALAGNQETQYF.

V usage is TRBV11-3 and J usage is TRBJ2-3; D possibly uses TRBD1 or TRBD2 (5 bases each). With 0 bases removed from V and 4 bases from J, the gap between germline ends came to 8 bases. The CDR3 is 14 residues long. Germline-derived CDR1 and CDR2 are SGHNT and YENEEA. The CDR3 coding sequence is TGTGCCAGCAGCTTAGACGGGGCGGCAGATACGCAGTATTTT. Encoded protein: CASSLDGAADTQYF.

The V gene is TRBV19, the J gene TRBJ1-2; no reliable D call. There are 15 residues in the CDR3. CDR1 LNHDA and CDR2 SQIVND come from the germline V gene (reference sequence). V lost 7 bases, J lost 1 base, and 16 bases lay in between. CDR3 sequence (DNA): TGTGCCAGTACCCAATACTCTGGACTTAACTATGGCTACACCTTC. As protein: CASTQYSGLNYGYTF.

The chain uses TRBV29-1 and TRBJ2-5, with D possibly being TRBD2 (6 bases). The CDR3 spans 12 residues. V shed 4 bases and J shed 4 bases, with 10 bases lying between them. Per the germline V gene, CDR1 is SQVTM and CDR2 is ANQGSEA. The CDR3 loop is CSVVPLAETQYF. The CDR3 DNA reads TGCAGCGTTGTCCCACTAGCAGAGACCCAGTACTTC.

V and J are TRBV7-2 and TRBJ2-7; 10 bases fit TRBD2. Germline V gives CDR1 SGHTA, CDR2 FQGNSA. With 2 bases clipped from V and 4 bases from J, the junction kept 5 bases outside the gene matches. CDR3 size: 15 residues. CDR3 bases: TGTGCCAGCAGCTTAAAGGCTAGCGGGAGTTACGAGCAGTACTTC. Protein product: CASSLKASGSYEQYF.

CDR3 loop: CASSLLPRSNQPQHF. The CDR3, as DNA: TGTGCCAGCAGCTTGCTCCCCAGAAGCAATCAGCCCCAGCATTTT. The chain couples TRBV5-5 to TRBJ1-5; D gene ambiguous. V was cut by 1 base and J by 1 base, with 9 bases left in between. This CDR3 is built from 15 residues. Germline assignment: CDR1 SGHKS and CDR2 YYEKEE (reference sequence).